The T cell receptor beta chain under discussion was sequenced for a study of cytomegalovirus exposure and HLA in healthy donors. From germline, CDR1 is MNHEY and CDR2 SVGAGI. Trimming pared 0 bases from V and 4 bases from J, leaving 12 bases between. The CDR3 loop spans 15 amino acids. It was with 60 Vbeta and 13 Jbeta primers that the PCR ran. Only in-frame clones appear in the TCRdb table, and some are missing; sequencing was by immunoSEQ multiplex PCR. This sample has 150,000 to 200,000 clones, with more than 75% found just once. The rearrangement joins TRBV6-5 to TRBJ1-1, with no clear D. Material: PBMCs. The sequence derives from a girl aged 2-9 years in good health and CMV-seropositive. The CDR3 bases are TGTGCCAGCAGTTACTCGATTGTGGAGTCCACTGAAGCTTTCTTT. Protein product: CASSYSIVESTEAFF.